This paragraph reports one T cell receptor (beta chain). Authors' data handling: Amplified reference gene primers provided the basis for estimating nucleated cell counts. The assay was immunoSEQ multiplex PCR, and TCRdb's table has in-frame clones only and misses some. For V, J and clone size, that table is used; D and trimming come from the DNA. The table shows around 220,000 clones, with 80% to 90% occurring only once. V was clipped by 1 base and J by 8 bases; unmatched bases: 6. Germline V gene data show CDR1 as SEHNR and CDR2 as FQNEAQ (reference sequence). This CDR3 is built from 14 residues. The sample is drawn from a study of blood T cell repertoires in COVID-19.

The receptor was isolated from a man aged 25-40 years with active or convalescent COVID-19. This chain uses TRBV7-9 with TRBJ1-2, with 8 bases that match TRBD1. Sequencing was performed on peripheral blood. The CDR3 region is CASSLDSGGDGYTF. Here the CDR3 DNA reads TGTGCCAGCAGCTTAGACTCAGGGGGCGACGGCTACACCTTC.